This TCR beta chain came from a study of cytomegalovirus exposure and HLA in healthy donors (dated by TCRdb to about 2017). About the investigation overall: According to an earlier analysis of 550 to 700 of the donors, about 190 million T cells yielded 117 million unique TCR beta sequences and 276 Gb of sequence data. In a later analysis, previously published TCR beta repertoires from more than 500 donors were re-analyzed and high-resolution HLA genotyping was added so that TCR occurrence patterns could be studied. The aim of the study was to test whether cataloging public T cell receptors could identify signatures of past pathogen exposure. An earlier analysis of 587 of the donors used high-throughput TCR beta sequencing to judge whether each TCR beta V gene segment behaved as functional or pseudogenic. Both class I and class II loci were covered by HLA typing, at four-digit resolution. Because of strong linkage in the cohort, five DR-DQ haplotypes were treated as single units for association and clustering. Among 300 to 500 genotyped donors of the cohort, an average of roughly 230,000 unique TCR beta nucleotide sequences was sequenced per donor, of which about 19% were non-productive. Rather than drawing on any new phenotypic data, the later analysis identified candidate immune exposures from TCR beta sequences and the way those sequences occurred across donors. The number of donors typed differed by locus, with 629-630 for A, B, C, DRB1 and DQB1, 522 for DQA1, 606 for DPA1, and 400 to 490 for DPB1. Genome-wide SNP genotypes for about 55% of the roughly 670 donors were used in a later genetic analysis, which treated that subset as a discovery cohort. To predict cytomegalovirus infection status, the study combined high-throughput TCR immunosequencing, statistical association of individual TCRs with disease status, and machine learning. All discovery cohort repertoires had been generated on a single sequencing platform. The study profiled the T cell repertoires of about 640 subjects by immunosequencing and related them to cytomegalovirus serostatus. Donor age, sex, ethnicity and CMV serostatus were compiled together with the repertoire data. An early release that covered roughly 600 HLA-typed donors contained 300 to 350 gigabases of sequencing data and 75 million to 100 million unique TCR sequences. A separate validation cohort of some 130 different subjects was used in addition to the roughly 700-subject first cohort. Of the 350 to 450 genotyped donors, roughly 85% fell in the genetic ancestry cluster associated with self-reported Caucasian donors.

Germline trimming amounts to 5 bases on V and 4 bases on J, with 7 as the count of junction bases outside the gene matches. From its cysteine to its phenylalanine, the CDR3 spans 15 amino acids. Only the CDR3 portion is preserved as DNA: 45 bases, with reading frame beginning at the first base. Sequences MDHEN (CDR1) and SYDVKM (CDR2) are obtained from the germline V gene. The cohort comprised some 680 healthy bone marrow donors. Cohort members were all nominally healthy when sampled, although unrecorded immune exposures were likely present. The donor tested CMV seronegative, placing the donor among the 300 to 450 seronegative members of the cohort. Every donor gave a peripheral blood sample, and the peripheral blood mononuclear cells from that sample were used for TCR beta sequencing. The Qiagen DNeasy Blood Extraction Kit was used to extract genomic DNA from the blood cell samples. The library was obtained by the immunoSEQ multiplex PCR assay. A mixture of 60 forward primers for TCR Vbeta segments and 13 reverse primers for TCR Jbeta segments was used in the multiplex PCR. A multiplex PCR assay on genomic DNA amplified the CDR3 region of rearranged TCR beta genes. Amplified TCR beta libraries were sequenced as 87-base-pair reads on the Illumina HiSeq System. As for the original processing: A later analysis tallied tens of millions of unique TCR beta chains across the 700 or so repertoires, and roughly 11 million of those chains were shared by two or more donors. A nearest-neighbor algorithm error-corrected the raw reads and collapsed the reads into unique sequences, merging closely related sequences to remove PCR and sequencing errors. CDR3 sequences were aligned to IMGT reference sequences to assign V, D and J gene segments. For a sequence to be retained, at least a six-nucleotide match to both a V gene segment and a J gene segment was required. Rearrangements were called productive when the CDR3 lacked stop codons and stayed in frame with V and J; all others were non-productive. Following IMGT convention, CDR3 was defined as the stretch from the second conserved V-encoded cysteine up to the conserved J-encoded phenylalanine. In an earlier analysis of 550 to 650 of the donors, sequences lacking an unambiguous match to a single V gene segment were excluded. In an earlier analysis of approximately 590 of the donors, V segments were called functional above 56.7% productive rearrangements and were called segregating when the between-donor standard deviation exceeded 5%. A statistical classification framework was built for diagnosing cytomegalovirus status from the catalog of TCR beta chain sequences. V and J gene assignment, in a later analysis, came from comparing TCR nucleotide sequences with IMGT/GENE-DB human TR gene sequences. The TCRdist pipeline was used in a later analysis to assign CDR3 sequences and most-parsimonious VDJ recombination scenarios. In a later analysis, each TCR beta chain was defined by its CDR3 amino acid sequence together with its V-gene family, and reads without a unique V-gene family were excluded. To address suspected cross-contamination and a sequencing artifact, a later analysis removed a few hundred highly shared, low-generation-probability nucleotide sequences. For each public chain, a later analysis derived a clonal expansion index from normalized ranks of inferred template counts within each repertoire. Generation probabilities in a later analysis came from a VDJ recombination model fitted to out-of-frame rearrangements, and those results were checked against IGoR. In a later analysis, hypergeometric tests were used to score TCR-TCR, TCR-HLA and TCR-CMV co-occurrence, with a repertoire-size bias correction applied to TCR pairs. To estimate false discovery rates, a later analysis permuted the HLA or CMV assignments 20 times. A later analysis grouped co-occurring TCRs with DBSCAN, adding TCRdist sequence similarity when clustering within HLA-allele-positive subsets. Repertoires with fewer than 30,000 or more than 120,000 public chains were left out of co-occurrence clustering, as were five repertoires with anomalous nucleotide sharing. Drawn from immuneACCESS, this table holds only the in-frame rearrangements with V and J called that TCRdb kept. Clones are partly lost; checked studies trace under half to an unresolved V gene and leave the rest unexplained. That table gives V, J and clone size, and the DNA gave D and trimming. Counted in this sample were about 250,000 clones; roughly 70% of them appeared once. The ten largest account for around 2.3% of the sample.

With regard to this clone: What this receptor recognizes is not known. Base qualities are not recorded, but no much larger clone differs from it by a single base.

Study-wide conclusions, independent of this receptor: A further reported finding was that TCR beta sequences accurately predicted the HLA-A and HLA-B alleles for most subjects in the first cohort. When HLA alleles, especially DR and DQ, strongly co-occurred, attributing TCR associations to individual alleles was difficult. Compared with the approximately 600-donor mean, donors in an Asian-associated ancestry cluster had fewer N-insertions in productive TCRs, according to a later genetic analysis. The only immune exposure information available for the cohort was CMV serostatus. The classifier was reported to diagnose cytomegalovirus status with high specificity and sensitivity in both the original cohort and the validation cohort. Sequencing depth was assumed to be roughly uniform across donors in the presence/absence analyses, though that assumption may not hold. A later analysis found that TCR association rates varied across HLA loci, with DRB1 alleles showing the most associated TCRs and HLA-C alleles the fewest. Because HLA typing was missing for some donors at each locus, association tests included only the typed subset. This cohort had only TCR beta chains sequenced, and the lack of alpha or paired-chain data limited which features could be detected. A total of 150 to 200 TCR beta chains were listed by the study as associated with cytomegalovirus. According to the authors, the approach could potentially be generalized to other disease states and immunological phenotypes. A few of the identified cytomegalovirus-associated TCR beta chains were confirmed in vitro to be specific for cytomegalovirus antigens. Over 15 rarely observed V segments, including chromosome 9 orphons, were excluded from the earlier analysis of about 610 of the donors because counts were too low. Correlated functional status among segregating V segments might be attributable to linkage disequilibrium, but an unknown experimental factor could not be ruled out. V-gene and J-gene trimming of TCR beta chains was associated with a missense DCLRE1C variant in a later genetic analysis, and the association was replicated in an independent cohort. The 87-base-pair reads could not distinguish some IMGT-functional V segments, including TRBV6-2 and TRBV6-3, so those segments were excluded. According to a later analysis, parvovirus B19, influenza, CMV and Epstein-Barr virus appeared linked to several top co-occurrence clusters. A later analysis found that most CMV-associated TCR beta chains appeared HLA-restricted, with HLA associations seemingly driven largely by CMV exposure. Most TCR sequences were observed very rarely across donors, whereas some public TCRs were present in many individuals. At a false discovery rate of 0.05, a later analysis linked about 17,000 TCR beta sequences to specific HLA alleles. In an earlier analysis of under 600 of the donors, most TCR beta V segments were observed in productive rearrangements about 90% or about 30% of the time, broadly matching IMGT annotations. A cluster of highly shared sequence variants was judged likely to be a technical artifact of the sequencing pipeline. A later analysis found that HLA-associated TCR beta chains were more clonally expanded and had lower generation probabilities than equally common non-associated chains.

The clonotype was recovered from a female donor in good health and CMV-seronegative. The chain joins TRBV28 to TRBJ1-3, and 8 junctional nucleotides match TRBD1. The sequenced sample consisted of PBMCs. Read as DNA, the sequence is TGTGCCAGCAGTAGATCGGACAGGGACGGAAACACCATATATTTT. Its translation reads: CASSRSDRDGNTIYF.